The sequence of this TCR beta chain was determined in a study of blood T cell repertoires in COVID-19. Assay used: immunoSEQ multiplex PCR; TCRdb lists only in-frame clones, some missing. The table lists 55,000 to 85,000 clones, 90% of them singletons. Sequencing was carried out using peripheral blood. This TCR derives from a woman aged 18-35 years with acute or convalescent COVID-19.

The CDR3 sequence is CASSQVRQGYDEQFF. The CDR3 nucleotides are TGCGCCAGCAGCCAAGTGAGACAGGGCTATGATGAGCAGTTCTTC. The chain joins TRBV4-1 to TRBJ2-1; TRBD1 matches 7 bases. Germline V gives CDR1 MGHRA, CDR2 YSYEKL. This CDR3 is 15 amino acids long. V trimming: 1 base; J trimming: 8 bases; junction bases outside the gene matches: 8.